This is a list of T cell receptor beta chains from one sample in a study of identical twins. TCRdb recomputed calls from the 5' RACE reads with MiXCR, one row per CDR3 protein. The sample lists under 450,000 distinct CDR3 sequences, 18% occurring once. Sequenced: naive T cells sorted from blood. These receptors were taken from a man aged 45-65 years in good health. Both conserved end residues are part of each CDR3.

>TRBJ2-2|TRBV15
CATSSEGQSNTGELFF
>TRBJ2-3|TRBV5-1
CASRQTGRSTDTQYF
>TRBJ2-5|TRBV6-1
CASSPGLSETQYF
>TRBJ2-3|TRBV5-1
CASSMTSGGSTDTQYF
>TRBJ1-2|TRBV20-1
CSASLGTGPYGYTF
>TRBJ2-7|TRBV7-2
CASSLETGRPSYEQYF
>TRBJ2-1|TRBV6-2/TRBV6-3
CASSPRTSALHDEQFF
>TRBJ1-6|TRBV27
CASSLVISPNSPLHF
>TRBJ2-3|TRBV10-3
CAISEGGGRADTQYF
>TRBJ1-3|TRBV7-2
CASSLDAGRNTIYF
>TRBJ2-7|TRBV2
CASSEGQNNSYEQYF
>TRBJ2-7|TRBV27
CASSPTGTGGPKKPYEQYF
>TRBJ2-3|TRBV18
CASSVGTSGITDTQYF
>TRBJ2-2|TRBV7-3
CASSLRPGRGGTGELFF
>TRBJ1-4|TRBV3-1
CASSETRGKLFF
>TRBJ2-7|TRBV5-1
CASSLAAETGWYGGQYF
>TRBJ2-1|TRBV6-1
CASSQTPLVSFDEQFF
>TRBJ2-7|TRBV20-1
CSAGQLTYEQYF
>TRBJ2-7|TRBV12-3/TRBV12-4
CAGYGPYEQYF
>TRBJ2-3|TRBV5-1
CASSFTGGGTDTQYF
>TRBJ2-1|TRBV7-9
CASSLLWDRGHEQFF
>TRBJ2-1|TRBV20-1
CSARDLAASSYNEQFF
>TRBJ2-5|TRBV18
CASSPAGPETQYF
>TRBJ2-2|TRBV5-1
CASSREGGYTGELFF
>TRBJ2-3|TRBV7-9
CASSFTEGRDTQYF
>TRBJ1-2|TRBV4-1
CASSQSGQVNYGYTF
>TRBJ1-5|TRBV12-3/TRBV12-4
CASSWKQINQPQHF
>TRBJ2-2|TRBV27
CASSLYLPGLAGTNTNTGELFF
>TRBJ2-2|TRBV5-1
CASSLRTDTGELFF
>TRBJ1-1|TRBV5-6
CASSLDPDRGAEAFF
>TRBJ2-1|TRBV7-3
CASSPYRTSRSSYNEQFF
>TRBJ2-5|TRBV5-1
CASSSEQGKAAQYF
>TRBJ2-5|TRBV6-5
CASSYSGPHETQYF
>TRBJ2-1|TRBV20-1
CSARSVLAGGSWLVNEQFF
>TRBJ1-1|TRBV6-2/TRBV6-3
CPSSHTNRGRAAFF
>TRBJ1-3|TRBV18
CASSPGTAPGNTIYF
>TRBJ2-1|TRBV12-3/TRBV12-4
CASTDRNNEQFF
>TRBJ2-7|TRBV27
CASSPPVESSYEQYF
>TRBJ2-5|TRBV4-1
CASSQGSRGGGYQETQYF
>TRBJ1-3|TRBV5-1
CASSRPGTETGNTIYF
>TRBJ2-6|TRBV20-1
CSAPQGPGANVLTF
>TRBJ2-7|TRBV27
CASSLSRGSTYEQYF
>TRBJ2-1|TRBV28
CASRAGPGTGSNEQFF
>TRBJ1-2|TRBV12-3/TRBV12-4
CASSPMTGPYGYTF
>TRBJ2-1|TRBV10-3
CTISQSIRNEQFF
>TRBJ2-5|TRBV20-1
CSATPAGQETQYF
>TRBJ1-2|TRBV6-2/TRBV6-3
CASSYSKGAGYTF
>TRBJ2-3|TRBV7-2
CASSLQSHGTDTQYF
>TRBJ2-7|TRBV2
CAEGDSLSSSYEQYF
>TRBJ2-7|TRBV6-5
CASSYGTGIAEQYF
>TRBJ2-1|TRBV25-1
CASSEFLGTSGRGSSYNEQFF
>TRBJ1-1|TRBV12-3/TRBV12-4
CADGQGGTEAFF
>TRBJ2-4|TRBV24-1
CATSDSAGGNIQYF
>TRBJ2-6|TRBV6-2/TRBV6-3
CASSPTVLAGGLTGANVLTF
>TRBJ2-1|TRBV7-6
CASSLATSGSRNEQFF
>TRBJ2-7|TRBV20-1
CSAREPGLAGYEQYF
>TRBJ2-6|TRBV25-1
CASSERVASGANVLTF
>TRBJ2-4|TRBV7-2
CASSQGLAGGQNIQYF
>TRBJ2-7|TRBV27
CASSLVGGTGIYEQYF
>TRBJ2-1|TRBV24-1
CATQRGLAGVVSYNEQFF